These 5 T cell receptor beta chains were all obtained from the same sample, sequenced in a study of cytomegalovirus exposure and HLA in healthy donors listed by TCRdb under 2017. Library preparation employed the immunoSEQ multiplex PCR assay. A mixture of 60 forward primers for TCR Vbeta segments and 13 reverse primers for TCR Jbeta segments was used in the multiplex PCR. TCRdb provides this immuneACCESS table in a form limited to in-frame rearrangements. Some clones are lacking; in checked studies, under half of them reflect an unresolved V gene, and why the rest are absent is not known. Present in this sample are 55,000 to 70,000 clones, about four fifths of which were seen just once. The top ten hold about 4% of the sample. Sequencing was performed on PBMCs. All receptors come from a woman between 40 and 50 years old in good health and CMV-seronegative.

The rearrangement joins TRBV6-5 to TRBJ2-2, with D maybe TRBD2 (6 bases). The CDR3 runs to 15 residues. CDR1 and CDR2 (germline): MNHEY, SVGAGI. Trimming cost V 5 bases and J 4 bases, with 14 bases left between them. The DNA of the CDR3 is TGTGCCAGCAGTCCCCTTTGGGGGGTCACCGGGGAGCTGTTTTTT. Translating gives CASSPLWGVTGELFF.

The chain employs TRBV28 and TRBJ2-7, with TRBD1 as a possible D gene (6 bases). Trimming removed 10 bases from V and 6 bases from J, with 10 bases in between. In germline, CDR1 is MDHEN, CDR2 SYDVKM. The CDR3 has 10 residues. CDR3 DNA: TGTGCCACCCAGGGGAGCGAGCAGTACTTC. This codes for CATQGSEQYF.

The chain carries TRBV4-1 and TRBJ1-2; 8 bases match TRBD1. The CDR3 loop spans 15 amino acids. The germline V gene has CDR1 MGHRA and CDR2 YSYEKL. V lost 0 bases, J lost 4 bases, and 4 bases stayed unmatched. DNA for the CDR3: TGCGCCAGCAGCCAAGAAGGACAGGGACCCTATGGCTACACCTTC. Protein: CASSQEGQGPYGYTF.

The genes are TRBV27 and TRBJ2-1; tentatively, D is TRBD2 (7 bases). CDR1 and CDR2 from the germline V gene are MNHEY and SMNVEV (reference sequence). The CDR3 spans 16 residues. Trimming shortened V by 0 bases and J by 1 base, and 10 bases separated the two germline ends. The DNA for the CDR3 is TGTGCCAGCAGTTTATCGGGGGGGGCTTCCTACAATGAGCAGTTCTTC. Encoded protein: CASSLSGGASYNEQFF.

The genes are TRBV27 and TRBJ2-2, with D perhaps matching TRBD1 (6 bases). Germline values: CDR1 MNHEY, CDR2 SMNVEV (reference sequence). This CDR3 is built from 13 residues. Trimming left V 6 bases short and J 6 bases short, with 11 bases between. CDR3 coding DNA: TGTGCCAGCAGCCTACAGGGTTCCGGGGAGCTGTTTTTT. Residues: CASSLQGSGELFF.